This note documents a single TCR beta chain sequence. Its antigen is unknown. This sample is part of a study of shared clonotypes between healthy human individuals. General study results and limits: The rarefaction results pointed to incomplete sorted-subset sequencing despite large depth.

Authors' processing steps: Quality scores were absent from the junction-only immunoSEQ sequences, so filtering differed. Clones were read by immunoSEQ multiplex PCR, and TCRdb kept only the in-frame ones, dropping some. V and J calls and clone size follow that table, whereas D and trimming were derived from the DNA. This table holds some 2,000,000 clones, approximately 94% found once. The specimen sequenced was naive CD4+ T cells sorted from blood. The subset here: CD45RA+ positively selected. This TCR derives from a man younger than 35 in good health.

The chain's CDR3 is CASSPREGQGVSGEQYF. The CDR3 nucleotides are TGTGCCAGCAGCCCTCGGGAGGGACAGGGGGTATCGGGGGAGCAGTACTTC. The chain employs TRBV7-8 and TRBJ2-7, with 11 nucleotides matching TRBD1. After removal of 5 bases from V and 7 bases from J, the junction contained 16 bases not matched to a gene. Germline V gene sequence: CDR1 SGHVS, CDR2 FQNEAQ. The length of the CDR3 is 17 residues.